This T cell receptor (beta chain) originates from a study of blood T cell repertoires in COVID-19. In the study overall: Sources were T cells, B-cell-depleted T cells, or PBMCs; the material itself was cDNA or gDNA.

Original processing notes: Nucleated cell counts were estimated from reference gene primer amplification. The data were produced by immunoSEQ multiplex PCR, yet TCRdb's version contains in-frame clones alone and is incomplete. From that table come the V and J calls and clone size; the DNA was used to work out D and trimming. The sample lists some 220,000 clones, 80% to 85% seen once, with roughly 5.5% in the top ten. The V gene end was trimmed by 6 bases and the J gene end by 2 bases; junction bases not matched to a gene: 9. Germline CDR1 and CDR2: MNHEY and SMNVEV (reference sequence). CDR3 size: 16 residues.

This receptor was obtained from a woman in her seventies with COVID-19, enrolled during active disease. Sequenced material: peripheral blood. The chain has TRBV27 and TRBJ2-5; TRBD2 agrees at 10 bases. The DNA for the CDR3 is TGTGCCAGCAGAGTGGCCAGCGGGAGGGGGCAAGAGACCCAGTACTTC. This encodes CASRVASGRGQETQYF.